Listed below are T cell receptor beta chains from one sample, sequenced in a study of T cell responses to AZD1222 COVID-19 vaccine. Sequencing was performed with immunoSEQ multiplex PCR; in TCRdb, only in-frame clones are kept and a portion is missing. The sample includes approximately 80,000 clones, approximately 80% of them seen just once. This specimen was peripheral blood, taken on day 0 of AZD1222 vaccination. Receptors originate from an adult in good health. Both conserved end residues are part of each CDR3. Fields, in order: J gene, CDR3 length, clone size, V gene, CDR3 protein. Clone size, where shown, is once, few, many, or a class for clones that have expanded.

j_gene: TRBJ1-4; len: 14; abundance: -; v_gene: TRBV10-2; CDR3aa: CASSDSSLNEKLFF
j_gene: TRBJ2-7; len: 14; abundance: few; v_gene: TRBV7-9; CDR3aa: CASSSRDRRYEQYF
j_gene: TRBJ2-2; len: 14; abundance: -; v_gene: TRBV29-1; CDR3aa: CSAALAGGPGELFF
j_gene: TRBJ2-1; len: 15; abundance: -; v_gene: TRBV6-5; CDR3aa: CASSLLAGAGNEQFF
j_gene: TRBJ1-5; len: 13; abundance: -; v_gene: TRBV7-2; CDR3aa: CASSSAQGQPQHF
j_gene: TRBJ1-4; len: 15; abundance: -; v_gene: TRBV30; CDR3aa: CAWSGREWANEKLFF
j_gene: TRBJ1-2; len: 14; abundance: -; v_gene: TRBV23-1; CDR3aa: CASSQSGRHHGYTF
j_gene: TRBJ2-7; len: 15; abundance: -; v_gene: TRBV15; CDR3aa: CATSSQQGASYEQYF
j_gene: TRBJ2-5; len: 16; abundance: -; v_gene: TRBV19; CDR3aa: CASSWKAGGLQETQYF
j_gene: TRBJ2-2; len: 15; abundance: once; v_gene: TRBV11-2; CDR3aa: CASSFLAANTGELFF
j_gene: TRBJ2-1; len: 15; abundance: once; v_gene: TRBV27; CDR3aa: CASMRGLADYNEQFF
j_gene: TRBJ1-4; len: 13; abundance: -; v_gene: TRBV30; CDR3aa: CACSGTGNEKLFF
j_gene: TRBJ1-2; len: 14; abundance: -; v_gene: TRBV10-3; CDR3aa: CAISVGTGSYGYTF
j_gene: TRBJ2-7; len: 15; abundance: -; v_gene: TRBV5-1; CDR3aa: CASSSQGGTFDEQYF
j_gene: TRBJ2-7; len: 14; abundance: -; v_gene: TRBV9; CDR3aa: CASSARQGRGEQYF
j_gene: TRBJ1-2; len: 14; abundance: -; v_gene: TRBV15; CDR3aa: CATSPETGDYGYTF
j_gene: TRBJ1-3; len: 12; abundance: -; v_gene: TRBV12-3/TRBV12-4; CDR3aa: CASSFDQDTIYF
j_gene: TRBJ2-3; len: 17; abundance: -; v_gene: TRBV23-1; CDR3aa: CASSNPAKGVCTDTQYF
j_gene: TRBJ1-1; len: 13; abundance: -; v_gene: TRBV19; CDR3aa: CASSLISVGKAFF
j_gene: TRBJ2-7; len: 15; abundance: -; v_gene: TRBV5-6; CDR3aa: CASSSDQGPRIVQYF
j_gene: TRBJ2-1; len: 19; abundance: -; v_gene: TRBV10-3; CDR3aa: CAISEGTGTSGRGYNEQFF
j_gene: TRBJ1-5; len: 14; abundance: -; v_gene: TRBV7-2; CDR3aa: CASSGQGGNQPQHF
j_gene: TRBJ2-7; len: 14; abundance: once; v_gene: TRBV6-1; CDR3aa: CASSEAWRNYEQYF
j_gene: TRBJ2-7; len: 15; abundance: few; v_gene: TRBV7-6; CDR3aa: CASSANPGQGKEQYF